A selection of T cell receptor beta chains follows, all from one sample in a study of blood T cell repertoires in COVID-19. Profiled with immunoSEQ multiplex PCR; TCRdb holds only in-frame clones, not every one. Here the sample spans nearly 45,000 clones, approximately 80% being singletons. Input material: peripheral blood. The receptors were gathered from a man aged 70-80 years with acute or convalescent COVID-19. Each CDR3 is given with its conserved first and last residue. Each record gives: J gene, D gene, V gene, clone size, CDR3 DNA, CDR3 protein. The D gene is left open where the match is weak. Not all rows give a size; the values are once, few, many and, for expanded clones, a class.

TRBJ2-1 . TRBV6-5 . TGTGCCAGCAGAACAGCGGGCTCTCGTCGAAATGAGCAGTTCTTC CASRTAGSRRNEQFF
TRBJ2-1 TRBD2 TRBV7-8 . TGTGCCAGCAGCACCGGCCGGGGGGGCGCTGAGCAGTTCTTC CASSTGRGGAEQFF
TRBJ2-1 TRBD1 TRBV7-2 . TGTGCCAGCAGCCCAAAGAGGGGGCTTTGGAATGAGCAGTTCTTC CASSPKRGLWNEQFF
TRBJ1-2 . TRBV4-1 many TGCGCCAGCAGCCAAGAAGGGGAGGGTCTTAACTATGGCTACACCTTC CASSQEGEGLNYGYTF
TRBJ1-6 TRBD1 TRBV2 . TGTGCCAGCAGTGGTTATTCGACAGGGGGTAGTTCACCCCTCCACTTT CASSGYSTGGSSPLHF
TRBJ2-7 . TRBV4-2 . TGTGCCAGCAGCCCTAAAATAGGGGGACCCTACGAGCAGTACTTC CASSPKIGGPYEQYF
TRBJ1-2 . TRBV19 few TGTGCCAGTAGTATGCTGACAGGCTATGGCTACACCTTC CASSMLTGYGYTF
TRBJ1-2 . TRBV7-2 . TGTGCCAGCAGCTTTGCCCGGGGGGCCTATGGCTACACCTTC CASSFARGAYGYTF
TRBJ2-6 . TRBV7-2 . TGTGCCACCGATCGGGGCTCTGGGGCCAACGTCCTGACTTTC CATDRGSGANVLTF
TRBJ1-1 TRBD1 TRBV5-4 . TGTGCCAGCAGCCCGGGACAGGGGGCCGAAGCTTTCTTT CASSPGQGAEAFF
TRBJ2-7 . TRBV4-1 few TGCGCCAGCAGCCATCCAGGGGTAAACGAGCAGTACTTC CASSHPGVNEQYF
TRBJ1-4 . TRBV28 . TGTGCCAGCAGTCCGGGTCTTCGGGCAGGGAATGAAAAACTGTTTTTT CASSPGLRAGNEKLFF
TRBJ1-2 TRBD1 TRBV29-1 few TGCAGCGTCTTAGGACAGGGAACCTTCGTTGGCTACACCTTC CSVLGQGTFVGYTF
TRBJ2-3 TRBD1 TRBV6-1 . TGTGCCAGCAGTGACCCGCCGGGACAGGGCACAGATACGCAGTATTTT CASSDPPGQGTDTQYF
TRBJ1-5 TRBD1 TRBV19 . TGTGCCAGTAGCTCCGACAGGGGACGTGGCAAACAGCCCCAGCATTTT CASSSDRGRGKQPQHF
TRBJ2-1 TRBD2 TRBV13 once TGTGCCAGCAGCTTATCCCCTAGCGGGGGGGCAGTCAATGAGCAGTTCTTC CASSLSPSGGAVNEQFF
TRBJ1-5 . TRBV7-2 . TGTGCCAGCAGCTCCAGGGATAGCAATCAGCCCCAGCATTTT CASSSRDSNQPQHF
TRBJ2-1 . TRBV6-5 . TGTGCCAGCAGCCTGACATCCAACAATGAGCAGTTCTTC CASSLTSNNEQFF
TRBJ1-6 TRBD1 TRBV6-2/TRBV6-3 . TGTGCCAGCAGTCCGAGACAGGGAAGGGTGAATTCACCCCTCCACTTT CASSPRQGRVNSPLHF
TRBJ2-7 TRBD1 TRBV29-1 once TGCAGCGTTGAAAGTAACCAGGGGGTGAACGAGCAGTACTTC CSVESNQGVNEQYF
TRBJ2-7 TRBD1 TRBV28 . TGTGCCAGCAGTTTATGGACAGGGATGCGCGAGCAGTACTTC CASSLWTGMREQYF
TRBJ1-2 . TRBV7-2 . TGTGCCAGCAGCTTAGGGTTGGCGGATGGCTACACCTTC CASSLGLADGYTF
TRBJ1-1 TRBD1 TRBV5-1 . TGCGCCAGCAGCGACAGGGGGGTGAACACTGAAGCTTTCTTT CASSDRGVNTEAFF
TRBJ1-5 . TRBV24-1 . TGTGCCACCAGGTTGACGCATAAATCCCGGGGCAATCAGCCCCAGCATTTT CATRLTHKSRGNQPQHF
TRBJ1-3 . TRBV6-2/TRBV6-3 . TGTGCCAGCAGTAAGGGGAATCGTCTAAACACCATATATTTT CASSKGNRLNTIYF